This T cell receptor (beta chain) derives from a study of blood T cell repertoires in COVID-19. Study information: PBMCs, B-cell-depleted T cells, or T cells provided the cDNA or gDNA that made up the material.

CDR1 is SNHLY, CDR2 FYNNEI, per germline. The CDR3 length is 13 residues. V was shortened by 6 bases and J by 4 bases, with 11 bases between the two germline ends. Original processing methods: It was from reference gene primer amplification that nucleated cell counts were estimated. The protocol was immunoSEQ multiplex PCR, while the TCRdb copy is restricted to in-frame clones and leaves out a portion. V and J calls and clone size are those listed in that table; D and trimming were worked out from the DNA. The sample has more than 150,000 clones, 70% to 90% seen once. The source of this sequence is a man aged 65-85 years with active or convalescent COVID-19. Material for sequencing was peripheral blood. The chain joins TRBV2 to TRBJ2-3, with D possibly being TRBD2 (5 bases). CDR3: CASRRGSPDTQYF. DNA for the CDR3: TGTGCCAGCAGACGGGGTAGTCCAGATACGCAGTATTTT.